This TCR beta chain emerged from a study of T cells in Graves' hyperthyroidism and ophthalmopathy. Amplification targeted TCR beta CDR3 regions from RNA transcripts. Initially, a first-round RT-PCR of the TCR CDR3 employed the HTBI primer set. TCRdb recomputed calls from the multiplex PCR reads with MiXCR, one row per CDR3 protein. The sample includes about 560,000 distinct CDR3 sequences, under 60% seen only once; the top ten take about 7.9%. The CDR3 has 14 amino acids. Germline CDR1 is SGHVS and CDR2 is FNYEAQ. The ends were cut back, 5 bases at V and 5 bases at J, with 15 bases in the middle. This clonotype was observed a handful of times.

This clonotype originated in a woman younger than 30 with Graves' hyperthyroidism. Sequencing used peripheral blood or thyroid tissue (not recorded which). The chain couples TRBV7-6 to TRBJ1-1; D might be TRBD1 (5 bases). Here the CDR3 reads CASSTRRGGTEAFF. The CDR3, as DNA: TGTGCCAGCAGCACTCGGCGGGGGGGAACTGAAGCTTTCTTT.